This passage covers 22 T cell receptor beta chains from one sample sequenced in a study of shared clonotypes between healthy human individuals. The repertoire was sequenced with immunoSEQ multiplex PCR; TCRdb's copy has only in-frame clones and lacks some. The repertoire has approximately 500,000 clones, 75% to 80% of them found once; the top ten carry approximately 12%. Sequenced input: PBMCs. Receptors originate from a woman aged 40-49 years in good health. Some clones in this sample may be carry-over from other donors' samples.

This clone came up many times. The CDR3 sequence is CASSLLTGNTGELFF. The CDR3 DNA follows: TGTGCCAGCAGCTTATTGACAGGGAACACCGGGGAGCTGTTTTTT. V and J are TRBV7-2 and TRBJ2-2; maybe TRBD1 (6 bases). This CDR3 has 15 amino acids. Looked up from germline, CDR1 is SGHTA and CDR2 is FQGNSA. With 2 bases removed from V and 1 base from J, the gap between germline ends came to 8 bases.

The genes are TRBV19 and TRBJ1-5, with D tentatively TRBD1 (5 bases). Germline values: CDR1 LNHDA, CDR2 SQIVND (reference sequence). This CDR3 region has 15 residues. Trimming pared 3 bases from V and 1 base from J, leaving 10 bases between. CDR3 nucleotide sequence: TGTGCCAGTAGTATTTTACCAGGGAGCAATCAGCCCCAGCATTTT. It codes for CASSILPGSNQPQHF.

The chain couples TRBV5-1 to TRBJ2-1; 9 bases map to TRBD2. Germline V gives CDR1 SGHRS, CDR2 YFSETQ. The CDR3 runs 15 residues. Trimming removed 0 bases from V and 7 bases from J; junction bases left unmatched: 5. CDR3 region: CASSLEIAGDNEQFF. CDR3 coding DNA: TGCGCCAGCAGCTTGGAGATAGCGGGAGATAATGAGCAGTTCTTC.

The gene calls are TRBV5-1 and TRBJ2-2; no clear D gene. Germline V gene data show CDR1 as SGHRS and CDR2 as YFSETQ. The CDR3 has 14 amino acids. V lost 3 bases and J 2 bases, leaving 8 bases between the germline ends. The CDR3 sequence is CASSSDVNTGELFF. CDR3 coding DNA: TGCGCCAGCAGCTCGGACGTAAACACCGGGGAGCTGTTTTTT.

This clone appeared once. This chain uses TRBV5-1 with TRBJ1-3; tentative D call: TRBD1 (5 bases). This CDR3 has 15 amino acids. V gave up 1 base and J gave up 4 bases, with 12 bases separating them. CDR1 is SGHRS, CDR2 YFSETQ, per germline. The CDR3 DNA reads as TGCGCCAGCAGCTTGCCTACAGGCGGGGGAAACACCATATATTTT. The encoded protein is CASSLPTGGGNTIYF.

The chain combines TRBV11-2 with TRBJ2-7; the D call may be TRBD1 or TRBD2 (5 bases each). Germline V gives CDR1 SGHAT, CDR2 FQNNGV. The V gene lost 3 bases and the J gene lost 2 bases, with 11 bases spanning the gap. This CDR3 spans 14 amino acids. This CDR3 reads CASSFQQEAYEQYF. CDR3 in DNA: TGTGCCAGCAGCTTCCAACAGGAGGCCTACGAGCAGTACTTC.

This clone was picked up a small number of times. In DNA, the CDR3 is TGTGCCAGTAGTACCCAGACAGGGGGCCTTGGCGGCTACACCTTC. This encodes CASSTQTGGLGGYTF. The rearrangement uses TRBV19 and TRBJ1-2; 10 bases map to TRBD1. This CDR3 contains 15 residues. Germline V gene data show CDR1 as LNHDA and CDR2 as SQIVND (reference sequence). The junction had 10 bases not matched to a gene; V was cut back by 4 bases and J by 8 bases.

This clone has only one observation. V is TRBV20-1 and J is TRBJ2-5; a weak D match, TRBD2 (6 bases). The CDR3 length is 11 residues. Germline lookup yields CDR1 DFQATT and CDR2 SNEGSKA (reference sequence). In DNA, the CDR3 is TGCAGCTGGGACTTCCAAGAGACCCAGTACTTC. Translated: CSWDFQETQYF.

This clone showed up just a few times. The rearrangement joins TRBV28 to TRBJ2-7; perhaps TRBD1 as D (5 bases). Trimming took 3 bases from V and 11 from J, leaving 11 bases between them. In germline, CDR1 is MDHEN, CDR2 SYDVKM. The CDR3 covers 11 residues. DNA of the CDR3: TGTGCCAGCAGTTTTGTGGGGCACGAGTACTTC. Translating gives CASSFVGHEYF.

This chain connects TRBV14 to TRBJ1-1; D call uncertain. The germline gives CDR1 SGHDN, CDR2 FVKESK. V gave up 0 bases and J gave up 5 bases, with 22 bases separating them. The CDR3 is 18 amino acids. This CDR3 reads CASSQELGHCNSGTEAFF. In nucleotides, the CDR3 is TGTGCCAGCAGCCAAGAATTAGGCCATTGCAATTCGGGGACTGAAGCTTTCTTT.

This clone was picked up one time. The chain employs TRBV6-1 and TRBJ2-7; 7 bases match TRBD2. CDR1 is MNHNS, CDR2 SASEGT, per germline. Germline trimming cut 7 bases from V and 3 bases from J; bases unmatched to any gene: 6. The CDR3 totals 13 residues. This CDR3 is CASIERGIYEQYF. In DNA form, the CDR3 reads TGTGCCAGCATTGAGCGGGGCATCTACGAGCAGTACTTC.

The rearrangement joins TRBV29-1 to TRBJ2-7, with TRBD2 identical over 13 bases. Germline lookup yields CDR1 SQVTM and CDR2 ANQGSEA. The CDR3 has 13 residues. J was trimmed by 9 bases and V by 5 bases; bases with no gene match: 7. This CDR3 is CSVLRTSGSLQYF. The CDR3 coding sequence is TGCAGCGTTCTCCGGACTAGCGGGAGTTTGCAGTACTTC.

The chain links TRBV19 to TRBJ2-1, with TRBD2 matching over 8 bases. Germline V CDR1 and CDR2: LNHDA, SQIVND (reference sequence). This CDR3 has 15 residues. The J segment lost 9 bases and the V segment lost 6 bases, leaving 13 bases of the junction unmatched. The CDR3 loop is CASRNPGTSGGEQFF. The CDR3 DNA is TGTGCCAGTAGGAATCCCGGGACTAGTGGCGGTGAGCAGTTCTTC.

The sample holds many counts of this clone. Other DNA sequences within the sample encode an identical CDR3. The J gene is TRBJ2-5, the V gene TRBV15; no reliable D call. This CDR3 region has 12 residues. Trimming stripped 0 bases from V and 4 bases from J, with 3 bases between. CDR1 is LNHNV, CDR2 YYDKDF, per germline (reference sequence). The CDR3 sequence: CATSRDRETQYF. CDR3 sequence (DNA): TGTGCCACCAGCAGAGATCGAGAGACCCAGTACTTC.

The chain carries TRBV29-1 and TRBJ2-1, with 7 bases that match TRBD2. The CDR3 length is 16 residues. Germline V CDR1 and CDR2: SQVTM, ANQGSEA. V trimming: 5 bases; J trimming: 0 bases; junction bases outside the gene matches: 10. The CDR3 DNA reads as TGCAGCGTTCGGGGAGGGACTACGGACTCCTACAATGAGCAGTTCTTC. Amino acids: CSVRGGTTDSYNEQFF.

This chain uses TRBV18 with TRBJ1-3; D remains unclear. CDR1 is KGHSH and CDR2 is LQKENI in the germline V gene. The length of the CDR3 is 15 residues. V was trimmed by 2 bases and J by 6 bases, leaving 14 bases between them. The CDR3 DNA reads as TGTGCCAGCTCACCATTTGCTGACGCTTCAAACACCATATATTTT. Protein sequence: CASSPFADASNTIYF.

The V and J genes are TRBV7-9 and TRBJ1-1; no reliable D call. The CDR3 consists of 14 residues. Germline assignment: CDR1 SEHNR and CDR2 FQNEAQ (reference sequence). Trimming pared 8 bases from V and 0 bases from J, leaving 13 bases between. In DNA form, the CDR3 reads TGTGCCAGCGGCTCTTGGGCCATGAACACTGAAGCTTTCTTT. This encodes CASGSWAMNTEAFF.

On this clone: Other DNA sequences of this sample code for an identical CDR3. The V call is TRBV7-2, the J call TRBJ2-5; 7 bases line up with TRBD1. With 3 bases clipped from V and 5 bases from J, the junction kept 6 bases outside the gene matches. Germline CDR1 and CDR2: SGHTA and FQGNSA. This CDR3 has 14 residues. The CDR3 sequence is CASSFNRGRETQYF. CDR3 in DNA: TGTGCCAGCAGCTTTAATAGGGGGCGGGAGACCCAGTACTTC.

The chain uses TRBV6-4 and TRBJ2-1; D possibly corresponds to TRBD1 (6 bases). The CDR3 length is 14 residues. Trimming removed 3 bases from V and 8 bases from J, with 14 bases in between. Looked up from germline, CDR1 is MRHNA and CDR2 is SNTAGT. DNA for the CDR3: TGTGCCAGCAGTGAGAAACAGGGCGGACATGAGCAGTTCTTC. Translating gives CASSEKQGGHEQFF.

The chain links TRBV10-1 to TRBJ2-7, with 7 bases lining up with TRBD1. The CDR3 runs 15 residues. The germline CDR1 and CDR2 sequences are WNHNN and SYGVQD (reference sequence). Trimming took 3 bases from V and 0 from J; bases not matched to a gene: 5. The CDR3 loop is CASSEAGDSSYEQYF. The CDR3 bases are TGCGCCAGCAGTGAAGCCGGGGACAGCTCCTACGAGCAGTACTTC.

The chain couples TRBV4-1 to TRBJ2-7; 9 bases are a match to TRBD1. Per the germline V gene, CDR1 is MGHRA and CDR2 is YSYEKL. Losses at the gene ends were 5 bases for V and 2 bases for J; bases not matched to a gene: 7. The CDR3 loop spans 15 amino acids. The CDR3 protein is CASSKGQGPTYEQYF. The DNA for the CDR3 is TGCGCCAGCAGCAAGGGACAGGGACCCACCTACGAGCAGTACTTC.

This clone came up once. A junction boundary mismatches the germline segment, possibly from a read error. The chain employs TRBV7-9 and TRBJ2-1; D is unresolved. This CDR3 region has 12 residues. Germline-derived CDR1 and CDR2 are SEHNR and FQNEAQ (reference sequence). The CDR3 nucleotides are TGTGCCAGCAGCTTAACACGAGGTGAGCAGCTCTTC. This encodes CASSLTRGEQLF.